The clone carrying this TCR beta chain showed up just once. No antigen is known for it. This entry belongs to a study of cytomegalovirus exposure and HLA in healthy donors. Whole-study context: Among the approximately 370 donors who were genotyped, about 84% fell in the genetic ancestry cluster that is associated with self-reported Caucasian donors. Study-level findings and limits: Investigators reported 150 to 200 TCR beta chains as tied to cytomegalovirus.

After removal of 4 bases from V and 0 bases from J, the junction contained 11 bases not matched to a gene. The V gene's germline CDR1 is SEHNR and CDR2 FQNEAQ (reference sequence). The CDR3 is 18 residues long. Primers included in the PCR were 60 Vbeta and 13 Jbeta primers. Produced via immunoSEQ multiplex PCR; TCRdb's table is partial and in-frame only. Of approximately 190,000 clones in the sample, approximately 79% were seen once. Specimen: PBMCs. The genes are TRBV7-9 and TRBJ1-1; 10 bases agree with TRBD1. This clonotype was obtained from a man aged 40-55 years in good health and CMV-seropositive. The CDR3 sequence: CASSSGVGTGAMNTEAFF. The CDR3 DNA reads as TGTGCCAGCAGCTCCGGGGTGGGGACAGGGGCAATGAACACTGAAGCTTTCTTT.